This T cell receptor beta chain was sequenced during a study of blood T cells in healthy people across ages. Broader study findings: As age increased, TCR beta diversity per million T cells fell in a roughly linear fashion.

This clonotype was seen a few times. Its matching antigen is unknown. This may be a read error: a much more frequent sequence differs by one nucleotide. A sample-barcoded 5' primer and a J-beta primer mix were used in a second PCR of roughly 7 to 12 cycles. Each cDNA molecule carried a tag from a template-switch adaptor that contained 12 random nucleotides. TCRdb reprocessed the 5' RACE reads with MiXCR, giving one entry per CDR3 protein. The sample contains roughly 640,000 distinct CDR3 sequences, approximately 30% of which appear only once. CDR1 and CDR2 (germline): SGHDT, YYEEEE. This CDR3 is 15 amino acids long.

The sequenced sample consisted of blood. J is TRBJ2-1 and V is TRBV5-6; perhaps TRBD1 as D (6 bases). Near its end, the DNA agrees better with TRBJ2-5, so the J call may be wrong. This receptor was obtained from an elderly woman in good health. CDR3 sequence: CASSFRRGLRETQYF. CDR3 DNA: TGTGCCAGCAGCTTCCGCAGGGGCTTAAGAGAGACCCAGTACTTC.